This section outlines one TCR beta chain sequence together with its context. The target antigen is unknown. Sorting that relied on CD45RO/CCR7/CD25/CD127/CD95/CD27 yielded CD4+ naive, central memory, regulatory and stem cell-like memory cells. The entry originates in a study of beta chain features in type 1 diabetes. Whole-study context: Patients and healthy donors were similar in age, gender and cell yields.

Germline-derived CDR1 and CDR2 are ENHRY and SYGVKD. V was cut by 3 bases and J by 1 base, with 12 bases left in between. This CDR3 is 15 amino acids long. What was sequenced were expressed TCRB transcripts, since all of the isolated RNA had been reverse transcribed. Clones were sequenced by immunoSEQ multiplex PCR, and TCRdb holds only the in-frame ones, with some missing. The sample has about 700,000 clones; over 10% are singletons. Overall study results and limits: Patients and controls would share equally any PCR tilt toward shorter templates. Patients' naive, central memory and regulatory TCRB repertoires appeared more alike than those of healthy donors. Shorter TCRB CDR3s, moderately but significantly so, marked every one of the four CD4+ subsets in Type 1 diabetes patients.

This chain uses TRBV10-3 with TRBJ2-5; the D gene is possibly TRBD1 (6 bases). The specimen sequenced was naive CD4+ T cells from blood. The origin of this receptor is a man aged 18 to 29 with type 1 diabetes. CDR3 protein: CAISDIGGGQETQYF. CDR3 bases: TGTGCCATCAGTGACATAGGGGGTGGCCAAGAGACCCAGTACTTC.